This T cell receptor beta chain was recovered during a study of shared clonotypes between healthy human individuals. This clone was recorded once. Repertoires were generated with immunoSEQ multiplex PCR, while TCRdb's copy carries only in-frame clones and drops some. The data hold about a million clones, with 60% to 85% observed a single time. The donor population consisted of healthy HIV-negative adults with no recent acute infections or vaccinations. The CDR3 totals 16 residues. Looked up from germline, CDR1 is LGHNA and CDR2 is YSLEER. After removal of 3 bases from V and 0 bases from J, the junction contained 5 bases not matched to a gene.

The sequencing input was memory CD4+ T cells from PBMCs. The subset was: CD45RA-negative fraction. The sequence was collected from a man aged 18 to 29 in good health. Some clones in this sample may be carry-over from other donors' samples. The rearrangement uses TRBV4-3 and TRBJ2-4, with TRBD2 matching over 7 bases. Here the CDR3 reads CASSHLSGLAKNIQYF. CDR3 nucleotides: TGCGCCAGCAGCCATCTTAGCGGGCTAGCCAAAAACATTCAGTACTTC.